This is a list of T cell receptor beta chains from one sample in a study of cytomegalovirus exposure and HLA in healthy donors. Method: immunoSEQ multiplex PCR; TCRdb's copy keeps in-frame clones and lacks some. Of under 200,000 clones in the sample, more than 65% are singletons; the top ten hold about 3%. The sequenced sample was PBMCs. Receptors originate from a man in his forties in good health and CMV-seropositive. Both conserved end residues are part of each CDR3. Expanded clones get a size class; other rows say once, few or many, or leave the size out.

j_call: TRBJ2-3; clone_size: -; v_call: TRBV5-4; cdr3_aa: CASSFGLAGADTQYF
j_call: TRBJ2-7; clone_size: -; v_call: TRBV6-1; cdr3_aa: CASRVDRVREQYF
j_call: TRBJ2-7; clone_size: few; v_call: TRBV19; cdr3_aa: CASSIQGAYEQYF
j_call: TRBJ1-5; clone_size: -; v_call: TRBV4-2; cdr3_aa: CASSQEGGQGARQPQHF
j_call: TRBJ1-1; clone_size: few; v_call: TRBV28; cdr3_aa: CASSLRQAEAFF
j_call: TRBJ1-3; clone_size: -; v_call: TRBV6-5; cdr3_aa: CASSYSTGDRGNTIYF
j_call: TRBJ2-2; clone_size: -; v_call: TRBV6-1; cdr3_aa: CASSGGRGQGWFGELFF
j_call: TRBJ1-1; clone_size: -; v_call: TRBV28; cdr3_aa: CASSPPGNTEAFF
j_call: TRBJ2-1; clone_size: -; v_call: TRBV6-4; cdr3_aa: CASSDSSGKQFF
j_call: TRBJ2-1; clone_size: -; v_call: TRBV4-1; cdr3_aa: CASSSTLAGGSYNEQFF
j_call: TRBJ2-7; clone_size: -; v_call: TRBV4-3; cdr3_aa: CASSQGSGTRYEQYF
j_call: TRBJ1-2; clone_size: -; v_call: TRBV7-9; cdr3_aa: CASSPGTGQGPNYGYTF
j_call: TRBJ2-1; clone_size: -; v_call: TRBV19; cdr3_aa: CASSILATSGYNEQFF
j_call: TRBJ2-7; clone_size: -; v_call: TRBV7-9; cdr3_aa: CASSWDSYYEQYF
j_call: TRBJ2-7; clone_size: -; v_call: TRBV11-2; cdr3_aa: CASSSNRGGYEQYF
j_call: TRBJ1-1; clone_size: -; v_call: TRBV7-9; cdr3_aa: CASSPGDGTEAFF
j_call: TRBJ1-1; clone_size: -; v_call: TRBV6-5; cdr3_aa: CASSRHQNTEAFF
j_call: TRBJ1-1; clone_size: -; v_call: TRBV2; cdr3_aa: CASRGRGRAFF
j_call: TRBJ2-1; clone_size: -; v_call: TRBV4-2; cdr3_aa: CASSQEGTSGVSIYNEQFF
j_call: TRBJ2-2; clone_size: few; v_call: TRBV6-4; cdr3_aa: CASRPAQGAKGGELFF
j_call: TRBJ2-6; clone_size: -; v_call: TRBV11-2; cdr3_aa: CASRPTRAGANVLTF
j_call: TRBJ2-1; clone_size: -; v_call: TRBV5-6; cdr3_aa: CASSFAGGEQFF
j_call: TRBJ2-7; clone_size: -; v_call: TRBV4-2; cdr3_aa: CASSQGIAVTYEQYF
j_call: TRBJ2-1; clone_size: -; v_call: TRBV4-3; cdr3_aa: CASSQEGAGGQYNEQFF
j_call: TRBJ2-7; clone_size: -; v_call: TRBV7-9; cdr3_aa: CASSLAGGPIYEQYF
j_call: TRBJ1-2; clone_size: -; v_call: TRBV5-1; cdr3_aa: CASSPRGGAHGYTF
j_call: TRBJ1-4; clone_size: -; v_call: TRBV4-1; cdr3_aa: CASSIGQGARQKLFF
j_call: TRBJ1-2; clone_size: -; v_call: TRBV19; cdr3_aa: CASSIGLGQILYGYTF
j_call: TRBJ1-1; clone_size: -; v_call: TRBV10-3; cdr3_aa: CATKKAEMDRWGTNTEAFF
j_call: TRBJ2-1; clone_size: -; v_call: TRBV29-1; cdr3_aa: CSVDPLSGRHNNEQFF
j_call: TRBJ1-5; clone_size: few; v_call: TRBV28; cdr3_aa: CASSPVFNQPQHF
j_call: TRBJ2-5; clone_size: -; v_call: TRBV29-1; cdr3_aa: CSVSHVAQETQYF
j_call: TRBJ2-2; clone_size: -; v_call: TRBV5-1; cdr3_aa: CASSVGFSGNTGELFF
j_call: TRBJ1-5; clone_size: -; v_call: TRBV6-1; cdr3_aa: CASSWTDSNQPQHF
j_call: TRBJ2-7; clone_size: -; v_call: TRBV5-6; cdr3_aa: CASSLTGGGYEQYF
j_call: TRBJ2-7; clone_size: -; v_call: TRBV9; cdr3_aa: CASSVGDRLAEQYF
j_call: TRBJ1-1; clone_size: -; v_call: TRBV19; cdr3_aa: CASSISEIGDTEAFF
j_call: TRBJ1-1; clone_size: -; v_call: TRBV19; cdr3_aa: CASSIFAEAFF
j_call: TRBJ2-4; clone_size: -; v_call: TRBV19; cdr3_aa: CASSMRDLAKNIQYF
j_call: TRBJ2-3; clone_size: -; v_call: TRBV20-1; cdr3_aa: CSASSDTQYF
j_call: TRBJ2-7; clone_size: -; v_call: TRBV5-4; cdr3_aa: CASSLESRVNEQYF